The present entry profiles one T cell receptor (beta chain) with its context. This clonotype was found a few times. Its specific antigen is unknown. Base-call qualities are not available, and no considerably larger clone is one nucleotide away. Trimming at the junction amounts to 5 bases on V and 2 bases on J, and the germline ends lie 3 bases apart. From the cysteine through the phenylalanine, the CDR3 covers 12 amino acids. This entry keeps only the CDR3 DNA: 36 bases, framed from base 1. The library was produced with 5' RACE. Sequencing took place on a NextSeq 500. To allow correction of PCR and sequencing errors, the TCR library protocol tagged every TCR cDNA molecule with a unique molecular identifier. From the authors' description of their analysis: Decombinator tools were used for TCR identification, UMI-based error correction and CDR3 extraction. TCRs above a frequency of 2 per 1,000, corresponding to the top 1% of the tumor frequency distribution, were defined as expanded. Expanded tumor TCRs were classed as regional if statistically deemed absent (corrected P<0.05) from at least one tumor region, otherwise ubiquitous. Renyi diversity was computed with the R vegan package after each repertoire had been subsampled 100 times to 5,000 TCRs. CDR3 similarity networks were constructed using string-kernel similarity of amino acid triplets, with links drawn between CDR3s whose pairwise similarity was above 0.82. The public sequencing data were trimmed at Q25 with fastp and processed into clonotypes with MiXCR by TCRdb, which kept only in-frame beta chains. Each record represents a unique CDR3 protein, reported with the most common genes and DNA among its rows. These V and J calls derive from TCRdb rather than the authors' analysis. This sample gives several thousand distinct CDR3 sequences in total; approximately 9.3% of them show up just once. The ten largest clonotypes hold roughly 9% of the sample.

The time point label on this specimen signifies: sample taken at primary tumor resection. The donors were 65 to 85 patients from the lung TRACERx cohort who had early-stage, untreated non-small cell lung cancer. Without any cell sorting, TCR sequencing was performed on whole RNA extracted either from tumor and nontumor lung tissue or from cryopreserved PBMC samples. A patient was chosen for TCR sequencing only when enough RNA was available from at least two tumor regions. A lung pathologist reviewed the tumor and adjacent nontumor lung specimens before the specimens were selected. The sample originates from a study of spatial heterogeneity in lung cancer (dated by TCRdb to about 2019). Background on the whole study: More beta-chain than alpha-chain transcripts were consistently detected, likely reflecting higher beta-chain transcript abundance. TCR transcript counts in tumor regions correlated strongly with a T cell transcriptional module score from matched bulk RNA-seq. In the raw uncorrected reads, each unique combination of TCR and UMI appeared more than ten times on average. The study quantitatively compared TCR alpha and beta repertoires across multiple tumor regions, matched nontumor lung and blood in non-small cell lung cancer. Nonsynonymous mutation counts, determined by whole-exome sequencing of tumor tissue, were related to features of the TCR repertoire. Both alpha and beta chains were TCR-sequenced in samples taken at surgery, namely 220 tumor regions, around 64 matched nontumor lung samples and 56 PBMC samples. Overall study outcomes, separate from this receptor: TCR-seq coverage of tumor T cells was estimated to be only roughly 7.3% for alpha chains and approximately 12% for beta chains. Counts of ubiquitous and regional expanded TCRs correlated with counts of ubiquitous and regional nonsynonymous mutations, respectively. Confirming at a functional level the hypothesis that regional TCRs recognize regional mutations was considered to require additional single-cell paired TCR alpha and beta sequencing. The tumor nonsynonymous mutation count correlated with the number of expanded alpha and beta TCRs within the tumor.

The source is a male donor with early-stage non-small cell lung cancer. The chain is encoded by TRBV12-3 or TRBV12-4 joined to TRBJ2-2; the D gene is unclear. The specimen comprised lung tumor tissue, sampled at surgery. The CDR3 reads CASSPNTGELFF. Read as DNA, the sequence is TGTGCCAGCAGTCCAAACACCGGGGAGCTGTTTTTT.